These 29 T cell receptor beta chains share one sample of origin, sequenced in a study of T cell responses to AZD1222 COVID-19 vaccine. TCRdb's table, derived via immunoSEQ multiplex PCR, lists solely in-frame clones and lacks some. Among around 150,000 clones listed, approximately 90% were seen once. This sample comprised peripheral blood, obtained on day 0 of AZD1222 vaccination. The receptors were sampled from an adult in good health.

V is TRBV19 and J is TRBJ1-6; D is ambiguous. CDR3 length: 13 amino acids. Deletions cut 7 bases from V and 4 bases from J, with 8 bases between. Germline values: CDR1 LNHDA, CDR2 SQIVND (reference sequence). The CDR3 DNA follows: TGTGCCAGTAAGGAGCGTTATAATTCACCCCTCCACTTT. Its translation is CASKERYNSPLHF.

The gene calls are TRBV12-3 or TRBV12-4 and TRBJ2-7; TRBD1 is a possible D gene (6 bases). The CDR3 extends over 13 amino acids. Deletions cut 3 bases from V and 2 bases from J, with 8 bases between. CDR3 loop: CASSLGHPYEQYF. For the CDR3, the DNA is TGTGCCAGCAGTTTGGGACACCCCTACGAGCAGTACTTC.

The genes are TRBV6-5 and TRBJ2-7; D might be TRBD2 (6 bases). This CDR3 is 14 amino acids long. Germline V CDR1 and CDR2: MNHEY, SVGAGI. Trimming took 0 bases from V and 4 from J, leaving 10 bases between them. CDR3: CASSYSPGEYEQYF. In nucleotides, the CDR3 is TGTGCCAGCAGTTACTCCCCGGGGGAATACGAGCAGTACTTC.

The chain employs TRBV6-1 and TRBJ1-5; 7 bases match TRBD1. The junction had 5 bases not matched to a gene; V was cut back by 3 bases and J by 3 bases. The CDR3 contains 15 residues. Germline lookup yields CDR1 MNHNS and CDR2 SASEGT. This chain's CDR3 is CASSEGTVYNQPQHF. The CDR3 region has the DNA TGTGCCAGCAGTGAGGGGACAGTTTACAATCAGCCCCAGCATTTT.

This sequence joins TRBV6-5 and TRBJ1-1; D is uncertain. CDR3 length: 14 residues. Germline CDR1 reads MNHEY; CDR2 reads SVGAGI. V was trimmed by 2 bases and J by 3 bases, leaving 10 bases between them. CDR3: CASSYDGLDTEAFF. CDR3 bases: TGTGCCAGCAGTTACGACGGATTGGACACTGAAGCTTTCTTT.

In its sample, this clone was seen once. The rearrangement joins TRBV7-2 to TRBJ1-1; 8 bases line up with TRBD1. The CDR3 sequence is 16 residues long. Germline V gene lookup returns CDR1 SGHTA and CDR2 FQGNSA. Trimming took 5 bases from V and 2 from J; bases not matched to a gene: 10. The CDR3 coding sequence is TGTGCCAGCAGCCAACCGGCCGGACAGGGCAACACTGAAGCTTTCTTT. Its translation is CASSQPAGQGNTEAFF.

In its sample, this clone was seen once. CDR3 coding DNA: TGTGCCAGCAGTGGGTGGGGAGGAGGCACCGGGGAGCTGTTTTTT. Protein product: CASSGWGGGTGELFF. The chain recombines TRBV27 with TRBJ2-2; D may be TRBD2 (6 bases). This CDR3 spans 15 amino acids. Germline CDR1 MNHEY, CDR2 SMNVEV (reference sequence). V dropped 5 bases and J dropped 4 bases, with 14 bases sitting between them.

The chain combines TRBV15 with TRBJ1-2; D gene uncertain. Germline CDR1 LNHNV, CDR2 YYDKDF (reference sequence). This CDR3 contains 15 residues. Trimming removed 7 bases from V and 4 bases from J, with 19 bases in between. CDR3 nucleotides: TGTGCCACCACCCACCTCTTCGGACGGAGCTATGGCTACACCTTC. Translating it yields CATTHLFGRSYGYTF.

V usage is TRBV6-1 and J usage is TRBJ1-5; 9 nucleotides line up with TRBD1. CDR1 is MNHNS and CDR2 is SASEGT in the germline V gene. CDR3 length: 16 residues. Unmatched junction bases numbered 6, after V lost 4 bases and J lost 2 bases. The CDR3 region is CASSGQGGTGNQPQHF. For the CDR3, the DNA is TGTGCCAGCAGTGGACAGGGGGGAACCGGCAATCAGCCCCAGCATTTT.

The chain joins TRBV27 to TRBJ1-1; D remains unclear. Germline assignment: CDR1 MNHEY and CDR2 SMNVEV (reference sequence). The length of the CDR3 is 15 residues. V was pared by 2 bases and J by 6 bases, with 16 bases between. This CDR3 is CASSLRGSMVAEAFF. CDR3 DNA: TGTGCCAGCAGTTTACGGGGTTCGATGGTCGCTGAAGCTTTCTTT.

The chain recombines TRBV24-1 with TRBJ2-2; 7 bases are a match to TRBD1. Germline assignment: CDR1 KGHDR and CDR2 SFDVKD. The CDR3 has 20 amino acids. V trimming: 1 base; J trimming: 9 bases; junction bases outside the gene matches: 22. DNA for the CDR3: TGTGCCACCAGTGATTTCCTCGAAGGGGGCCGGAAGATGGAACACCGGGAGCTGTTTTTT. Its protein is CATSDFLEGGRKMEHRELFF.

The chain uses TRBV4-1 and TRBJ1-2; no clear D. The CDR3 extends over 14 amino acids. CDR1 and CDR2 (germline): MGHRA, YSYEKL. V gave up 4 bases and J gave up 3 bases, with 12 bases separating them. CDR3 sequence reads: CASSREGNYYGYTF. DNA of the CDR3: TGCGCCAGCAGCCGAGAGGGAAATTACTATGGCTACACCTTC.

This clone was counted between two and nine times. The chain links TRBV27 to TRBJ1-1, with D perhaps matching TRBD1 (5 bases). V lost 8 bases to trimming and J lost 4 bases, with 14 bases between them. CDR1 MNHEY and CDR2 SMNVEV come from the germline V gene (reference sequence). The CDR3 is 13 amino acids. CDR3 DNA: TGTGCCAGCCAGTGGGGGGGTACCACTGAAGCTTTCTTT. It codes for CASQWGGTTEAFF.

The chain has TRBV29-1 and TRBJ2-7, with TRBD1 as a possible D gene (6 bases). Per the germline V gene, CDR1 is SQVTM and CDR2 is ANQGSEA. The CDR3 has 11 residues. Trimming pared 4 bases from V and 2 bases from J, leaving 6 bases between. CDR3 residues: CSVGQAYEQYF. Here the CDR3 DNA reads TGCAGCGTTGGACAGGCCTACGAGCAGTACTTC.

The genes are TRBV11-3 and TRBJ2-1; perhaps TRBD2 as D (5 bases). CDR1 SGHNT and CDR2 YENEEA come from the germline V gene. Trimming shortened V by 3 bases and J by 7 bases, and 10 bases separated the two germline ends. CDR3 length: 13 amino acids. CDR3 bases: TGTGCCAGCAGCTTTTTCGAGGGTAATGAGCAGTTCTTC. Encoded protein: CASSFFEGNEQFF.

The chain joins TRBV11-2 to TRBJ1-2, with D possibly TRBD1 on 5 matching bases. In germline, CDR1 is SGHAT, CDR2 FQNNGV. V shed 1 base and J shed 8 bases, with 11 bases lying between them. This CDR3 spans 13 amino acids. CDR3: CASSLGQFTGYTF. The DNA for the CDR3 is TGTGCCAGCAGCTTAGGACAGTTTACAGGCTACACCTTC.

The chain joins TRBV3-1 (or the pseudogene TRBV3-2) to TRBJ2-5, with 10 positions matching TRBD2. This CDR3 has 19 amino acids. Germline trimming cut 0 bases from V and 3 bases from J; bases unmatched to any gene: 13. Per germline, CDR1 LGHDT and CDR2 YNNKEL (reference sequence). The CDR3 DNA reads TGTGCCAGCAGCCAAGATCGAGCGGGGGGGTTGAATTCCAAAGAGACCCAGTACTTC. Protein sequence: CASSQDRAGGLNSKETQYF.

V is TRBV5-1 and J is TRBJ1-6; D not resolved. V was cut by 0 bases and J by 10 bases, with 14 bases left in between. The CDR3 has 15 amino acids. Per germline, CDR1 SGHRS and CDR2 YFSETQ. The CDR3, as DNA: TGCGCCAGCAGCTTGGCTAGGGTATTGGGCTCACCCCTCCACTTT. Its translation: CASSLARVLGSPLHF.

This sequence joins TRBV11-2 and TRBJ1-4, with D unclear. The CDR3 is 13 amino acids. Trimming cost V 8 bases and J 1 base, with 8 bases left between them. CDR1 and CDR2 from the germline V gene are SGHAT and FQNNGV. CDR3 sequence reads: CASCRGTNEKLFF. The CDR3 bases are TGTGCCAGCTGCAGAGGAACTAATGAAAAACTGTTTTTT.

The rearrangement links TRBV5-4 to TRBJ2-3, with unresolved D. The V gene's germline CDR1 is SGHNT and CDR2 YYREEE (reference sequence). The CDR3 consists of 16 residues. Trimming took off 0 bases at V and 0 bases at J, with 11 bases between the two ends. Here the CDR3 DNA reads TGTGCCAGCAGCTTGGCGGTGGGTTCTAGCACAGATACGCAGTATTTT. It specifies CASSLAVGSSTDTQYF.

The chain recombines TRBV30 with TRBJ2-3; D is perhaps TRBD2 (6 bases). Between the trimmed V and J ends, which lost 4 bases and 3 bases, there was a span of 20 bases. Germline CDR1 reads GTSNPN; CDR2 reads SVGIG (reference sequence). CDR3 size: 16 residues. CDR3 bases: TGTGCCTGGAATGCCGGGAGATCTCGTGGGACAGATACGCAGTATTTT. Its translation: CAWNAGRSRGTDTQYF.

The gene calls are TRBV5-1 and TRBJ1-1; unclear D gene. This CDR3 is 13 amino acids long. CDR1 and CDR2 from the germline V gene are SGHRS and YFSETQ. V lost 1 base, J lost 4 bases, and 8 bases lay in between. The CDR3 DNA is TGCGCCAGCAGCTTGACGGGGAGCACTGAAGCTTTCTTT. The encoded protein is CASSLTGSTEAFF.

V gene TRBV10-1 combines with J gene TRBJ1-1; D remains ambiguous. V was trimmed by 4 bases and J by 9 bases, leaving 12 bases between them. Germline V CDR1 and CDR2: WNHNN, SYGVQD (reference sequence). The CDR3 has 12 amino acids. CDR3 DNA: TGCGCCAGCAGTGTTTCCCAAGGACAAGCTTTCTTT. This sequence encodes CASSVSQGQAFF.

The rearrangement joins TRBV6-5 to TRBJ1-5; D not resolved. The germline gives CDR1 MNHEY, CDR2 SVGAGI. The CDR3 has 15 residues. V lost 2 bases and J lost 2, with 10 bases in between. The CDR3 DNA reads TGTGCCAGCAGTTACAATGGCCAGGGCAATCAGCCCCAGCATTTT. This sequence encodes CASSYNGQGNQPQHF.

In this sample, this clone turned up once. CDR3 residues: CASSLLRDGRNQPQHF. CDR3 sequence (DNA): TGTGCCAGCAGTTTACTCCGGGATGGGAGGAATCAGCCCCAGCATTTT. The V call is TRBV27, the J call TRBJ1-5; D is undetermined. CDR3 length equals 16 residues. Looked up from germline, CDR1 is MNHEY and CDR2 is SMNVEV (reference sequence). Trimming cost V 2 bases and J 4 bases, with 15 bases left between them.

The sample holds one count of this clone. V is TRBV7-8 and J is TRBJ1-5; a possible D gene is TRBD1 (6 bases). Trimming took 2 bases from V and 0 from J, leaving 20 bases between them. The V gene's germline CDR1 is SGHVS and CDR2 FQNEAQ. CDR3 length: 19 residues. This CDR3 reads CASSLIGQPNTYSNQPQHF. The CDR3 nucleotides read TGTGCCAGCAGCTTAATCGGACAGCCCAATACATATAGCAATCAGCCCCAGCATTTT.

The chain is built from TRBV12-3 or TRBV12-4 and TRBJ2-2, with no clear D. CDR3 length: 13 residues. Trimming cost V 2 bases and J 6 bases, with 7 bases left between them. The CDR3 protein is CASSLTRSGELFF. CDR3 in DNA: TGTGCCAGCAGTTTAACGAGGTCCGGGGAGCTGTTTTTT.

The chain combines TRBV29-1 with TRBJ1-2; D is perhaps TRBD1 (5 bases). The germline gives CDR1 SQVTM, CDR2 ANQGSEA. The CDR3 runs to 11 residues. Trimming removed 1 base at V and 8 bases at J, with 8 bases between. Here the CDR3 reads CSVEAGRGYTF. CDR3 sequence (DNA): TGCAGCGTTGAAGCAGGGCGAGGCTACACCTTC.

The V gene is TRBV5-4, the J gene TRBJ1-2, with 10 nucleotides matching TRBD1. Trimming removed 2 bases from V and 2 bases from J; junction bases left unmatched: 6. There are 16 residues in the CDR3. Germline lookup yields CDR1 SGHNT and CDR2 YYREEE (reference sequence). In DNA, the CDR3 is TGTGCCAGCAGCTTAGGAGCGGGACAGGGGAACTATGGCTACACCTTC. Protein sequence: CASSLGAGQGNYGYTF.